This TCR beta chain was sequenced for a study of T-cell reconstitution after alpha-beta-depleted transplantation in children. Findings and caveats of the study: Certain patients had high TCRbeta diversity at day 60, and it came from recipient T cells and thymic progenitors that survived. Reported findings indicate that, about two months after transplant, alpha-beta T cells came from several hundred expanded clones, which were derived from non-depleted graft cells. At the one-year point after transplant, T-cell counts and TCRbeta diversity were found to come mostly from T cells that had been newly produced.

The germline V gene has CDR1 SGHAT and CDR2 FQNNGV. This CDR3 region has 18 residues. The V gene end was trimmed by 5 bases and the J gene end by 0 bases; junction bases not matched to a gene: 11. Researchers prepared the TCRbeta library using unique molecular identifiers, the study reports. TCRdb re-derived calls from the PCR reads in MiXCR, one entry per CDR3 protein. Of around 300,000 distinct CDR3 sequences in the sample, around a tenth were seen once. About this clonotype: Its cognate antigen is unknown.

The gene calls are TRBV11-2 and TRBJ2-1, with 9 bases aligning to TRBD2. The source was PBMCs, collected before TCRalphabeta/CD19-depleted stem cell transplant. This receptor was obtained from a boy under two years old with acute myeloid leukemia, due to receive a stem cell transplant. In DNA, the CDR3 is TGTGCCAGCAGCCCGCGACTAGCGGTGTCCAGCTCCTACAATGAGCAGTTCTTC. Residues: CASSPRLAVSSSYNEQFF.